What follows describes a single TCR beta chain. V lost 2 bases to trimming and J lost 2 bases, with 11 bases between them. Per germline, CDR1 SGHTA and CDR2 FQGTGA. The CDR3 loop spans 15 amino acids. This record comes from a study of PD-1 blockade in mismatch repair-deficient tumors. Clones were sequenced by immunoSEQ multiplex PCR, and TCRdb holds only the in-frame ones, with some missing. The data show about 84,000 clones, roughly 80% seen once. Sample: peripheral blood, taken 12 weeks after starting pembrolizumab. The receptor's source is an adult with mismatch repair-deficient cancer. V and J are TRBV7-3 and TRBJ2-3; D gene unclear. The CDR3 region is CASSLGVYNTDTQYF. The CDR3, as DNA: TGTGCCAGCAGCTTAGGTGTCTATAACACAGATACGCAGTATTTT.